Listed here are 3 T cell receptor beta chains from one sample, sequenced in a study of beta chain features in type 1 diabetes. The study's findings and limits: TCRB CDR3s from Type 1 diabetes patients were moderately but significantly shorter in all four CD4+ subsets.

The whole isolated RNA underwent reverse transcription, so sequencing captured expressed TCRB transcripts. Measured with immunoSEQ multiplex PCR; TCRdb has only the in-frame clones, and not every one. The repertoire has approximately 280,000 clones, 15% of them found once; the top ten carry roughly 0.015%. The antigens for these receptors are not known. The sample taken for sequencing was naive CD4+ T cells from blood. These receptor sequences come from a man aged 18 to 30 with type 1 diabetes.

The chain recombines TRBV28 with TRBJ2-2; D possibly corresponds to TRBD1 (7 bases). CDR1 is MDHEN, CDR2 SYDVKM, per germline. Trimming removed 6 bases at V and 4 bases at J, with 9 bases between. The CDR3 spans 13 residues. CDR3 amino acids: CASSQGGTGELFF. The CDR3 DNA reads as TGTGCCAGCAGCCAGGGGGGCACCGGGGAGCTGTTTTTT.

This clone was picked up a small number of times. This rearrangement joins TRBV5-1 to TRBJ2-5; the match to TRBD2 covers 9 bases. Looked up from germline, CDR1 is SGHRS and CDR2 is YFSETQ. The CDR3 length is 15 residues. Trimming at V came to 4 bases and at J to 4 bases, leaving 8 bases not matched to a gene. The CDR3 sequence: CASSTSGGLLETQYF. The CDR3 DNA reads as TGCGCCAGCAGCACCAGCGGGGGGCTCCTAGAGACCCAGTACTTC.

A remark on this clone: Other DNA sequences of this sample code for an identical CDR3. This chain's CDR3 is CASSVGGRQPQHF. The CDR3 nucleotides read TGTGCCAGCAGCGTGGGAGGGCGTCAGCCCCAGCATTTT. The chain combines TRBV9 with TRBJ1-5; D gene ambiguous. The germline V gene has CDR1 SGDLS and CDR2 YYNGEE. This CDR3 region has 13 residues. Trimming removed 2 bases from V and 6 bases from J, with 9 bases in between. The variable domain in full, completed from reference TRBV9 and TRBJ1-5, reads DSGVTQTPKHLITATGQRVTLRCSPRSGDLSVYWYQQSLDQGLQFLIQYYNGEERAKGNILERFSAQQFPDLHSELNLSSLELGDSALYFCASSVGGRQPQHFGDGTRLSIL.